The sequence of this T cell receptor (beta chain) was determined in a study of T cell responses to AZD1222 COVID-19 vaccine. About the study: Doses given second, at about 4 or about 12 weeks, were pooled.

The method was immunoSEQ multiplex PCR; TCRdb's version includes in-frame clones alone and lacks a portion of them. The top ten clones hold 16% of a sample with approximately 100,000 clones, roughly 89% of them seen once. CDR1 is LGHDT, CDR2 YNNKEL, per germline (reference sequence). CDR3 length equals 15 residues. V was pared by 1 base and J by 2 bases, with 9 bases between. Study findings and constraints: Donors skewed white British and female; clonal diversity was possibly underestimated.

In regard to this clone: What it binds is not known.

The TCR originated in an adult in good health. The V gene is TRBV3-1 (or the pseudogene TRBV3-2), the J gene TRBJ2-1; D is perhaps TRBD1 or TRBD2 (6 bases each). Source: peripheral blood, taken on day 0 of AZD1222 vaccination. The CDR3 nucleotides are TGTGCCAGCAGCCAAGTCCGGGGGCCCTACAATGAGCAGTTCTTC. Translation gives CASSQVRGPYNEQFF.